This T cell receptor beta chain was captured in a study of cytomegalovirus exposure and HLA in healthy donors. Germline-derived CDR1 and CDR2 are SNHLY and FYNNEI. CDR3 length: 14 amino acids. About this clone: Germline and junction disagree at one end, which may indicate a read error.

PCR amplification relied on 60 Vbeta primers (plus 13 Jbeta primers). Profiled with immunoSEQ multiplex PCR; TCRdb holds only in-frame clones, not every one. This sample's table has some 120,000 clones. The source of this sequence is a man aged 35 to 55 in good health and CMV-seronegative. The specimen was PBMCs. This rearrangement joins TRBV2 to TRBJ1-5; tentatively, D is TRBD1 (5 bases). The CDR3 coding sequence is TGTGCCAGCAGTGAAGCTCAGGGAAATCAGCCCCGGCATTTT. It specifies CASSEAQGNQPRHF.